Listed below are T cell receptor beta chains from one sample, sequenced in a study of multiple sclerosis patients with progressive multifocal leukoencephalopathy. Sequencing was performed with immunoSEQ multiplex PCR; in TCRdb, only in-frame clones are kept and a portion is missing. The sample records about 28,000 clones, roughly 91% being singletons. The sequenced material came from PBMCs. Receptors were obtained from a human donor with multiple sclerosis. Both conserved end residues are part of each CDR3. D genes are given only for firm matches. Size is omitted from some rows. Given values are once, few, many or a class for expanded clones.

DNA: TGTGCCAGCAGCTTAGTGGGGAGGGGGCAATACAATGAGCAGTTCTTC
CDR3: CASSLVGRGQYNEQFF
D: NA
J: TRBJ2-1
size: NA
length: 16
V: TRBV11-1

DNA: TGCGCCAGCAGCTTGGCCATAGCATTACAGGGCTCTTCACCCCTCCACTTT
CDR3: CASSLAIALQGSSPLHF
D: NA
J: TRBJ1-6
size: NA
length: 17
V: TRBV5-1

DNA: TGTGCCAGCAGCGTGGGACAGGGGACGGAGACCCAGTACTTC
CDR3: CASSVGQGTETQYF
D: TRBD1
J: TRBJ2-5
size: NA
length: 14
V: TRBV9

DNA: TGTGCCAGCAGTTACTCGACAAGGGCGGAGACCCAGTACTTC
CDR3: CASSYSTRAETQYF
D: NA
J: TRBJ2-5
size: NA
length: 14
V: TRBV6-5

DNA: TGTGCCAGCAGTTTCACCCGTGACTTCCGCTCTGGGGCCAACGTCCTGACTTTC
CDR3: CASSFTRDFRSGANVLTF
D: NA
J: TRBJ2-6
size: NA
length: 18
V: TRBV27

DNA: TGTGCTAGTGGTCCAAGGATCCCCTGGGAGTTGGCCGGGGAGCTGTTTTTT
CDR3: CASGPRIPWELAGELFF
D: NA
J: TRBJ2-2
size: few
length: 17
V: TRBV12-5

DNA: TGTGCCAGCAGTTTAGAACGACCGGCGATTAGCACAGATACGCAGTATTTT
CDR3: CASSLERPAISTDTQYF
D: NA
J: TRBJ2-3
size: NA
length: 17
V: TRBV27

DNA: TGTGCCAGCAGTTATGGTGGCAGGGGGAGGAGTGAGCAGTTCTTC
CDR3: CASSYGGRGRSEQFF
D: NA
J: TRBJ2-1
size: NA
length: 15
V: TRBV28

DNA: TGTGCCAGCAGTGAAATGGGAAGGCAGTCTAATGAAAAACTGTTTTTT
CDR3: CASSEMGRQSNEKLFF
D: NA
J: TRBJ1-4
size: once
length: 16
V: TRBV6-1

DNA: TGCGCCAGCAGCCTGGAACTAGGGGCTGGGGCCAACGTCCTGACTTTC
CDR3: CASSLELGAGANVLTF
D: NA
J: TRBJ2-6
size: NA
length: 16
V: TRBV5-1

DNA: TGTGCCAGCAGCTTATCTCTGGAGACCCAGTACTTC
CDR3: CASSLSLETQYF
D: NA
J: TRBJ2-5
size: NA
length: 12
V: TRBV7-9

DNA: TGTGCCAGCCATCCGGGGGTTGGAGGCTACACCTTC
CDR3: CASHPGVGGYTF
D: NA
J: TRBJ1-2
size: NA
length: 12
V: TRBV5-8

DNA: TGTGCCAGCAGTAGCCTACGGGGCTCTGAAGCTTTCTTT
CDR3: CASSSLRGSEAFF
D: NA
J: TRBJ1-1
size: NA
length: 13
V: TRBV6-4

DNA: TGTGCCAGTGGCGAGATCAGGGGGGCGGTTGATTTCACAGATACGCAGTATTTT
CDR3: CASGEIRGAVDFTDTQYF
D: NA
J: TRBJ2-3
size: NA
length: 18
V: TRBV19

DNA: TGTGCCAGCAGCAATAATTCACCCCTCCACTTT
CDR3: CASSNNSPLHF
D: NA
J: TRBJ1-6
size: NA
length: 11
V: TRBV7-2

DNA: TGTGCCAGCAGCTTAGCGACTAGCGGGGTGACCGGGGAGCTGTTTTTT
CDR3: CASSLATSGVTGELFF
D: TRBD2
J: TRBJ2-2
size: NA
length: 16
V: TRBV7-6

DNA: TGTGCCAGCAGTCCCCTGGCAGGGAAAGATGGCTACACCTTC
CDR3: CASSPLAGKDGYTF
D: NA
J: TRBJ1-2
size: NA
length: 14
V: TRBV7-2

DNA: TGCGCCAGCAGCTTAGGGGGGGCCTGGCGCCCTGACTTAAACACCGGGGAGCTGTTTTTT
CDR3: CASSLGGAWRPDLNTGELFF
D: NA
J: TRBJ2-2
size: NA
length: 20
V: TRBV5-1

DNA: TGTGCCAGCAGTGTTAGTCCGGGACAGCCCCAGCATTTT
CDR3: CASSVSPGQPQHF
D: NA
J: TRBJ1-5
size: NA
length: 13
V: TRBV9

DNA: TGTGCCAGCAGCAGGTCGGACAGTAACTATGGCTACACCTTC
CDR3: CASSRSDSNYGYTF
D: NA
J: TRBJ1-2
size: NA
length: 14
V: TRBV28

DNA: TGTGCCATCAGTGACAAGTCTCTCGGTAGTAGCACAGATACGCAGTATTTT
CDR3: CAISDKSLGSSTDTQYF
D: NA
J: TRBJ2-3
size: NA
length: 17
V: TRBV10-3

DNA: TGTGCCATCAGCCTTCGACAGGGAGGAGATACGCAGTATTTT
CDR3: CAISLRQGGDTQYF
D: NA
J: TRBJ2-3
size: once
length: 14
V: TRBV10-3

DNA: TGTGCCAGCAGTGCCACTAGCGGGGCCACAGATACGCAGTATTTT
CDR3: CASSATSGATDTQYF
D: TRBD2
J: TRBJ2-3
size: medium-sized
length: 15
V: TRBV6-1

DNA: TGTGCCAGCAGTGTTAAGAATTCACCCCTCCACTTT
CDR3: CASSVKNSPLHF
D: NA
J: TRBJ1-6
size: NA
length: 12
V: TRBV6-5

DNA: TGTGCCAGCAGCCAAGAGGGACCCGGGACAGGGGGTCTGGGCACTGAAGCTTTCTTT
CDR3: CASSQEGPGTGGLGTEAFF
D: TRBD1
J: TRBJ1-1
size: NA
length: 19
V: TRBV4-2

DNA: TGTGCCAGCAGTTGGGGGACAGGCGACGCTTTCTTT
CDR3: CASSWGTGDAFF
D: TRBD1
J: TRBJ1-1
size: NA
length: 12
V: TRBV6-5

DNA: TGTGCCAGCAGCGTCGGCGGGGGGGTGGTTAGTACGCAGTATTTT
CDR3: CASSVGGGVVSTQYF
D: TRBD2
J: TRBJ2-3
size: NA
length: 15
V: TRBV9

DNA: TGTGCCAGCAGCTTGCAGTTCCCCATGAACACTGAAGCTTTCTTT
CDR3: CASSLQFPMNTEAFF
D: NA
J: TRBJ1-1
size: NA
length: 15
V: TRBV5-5

DNA: TGTGCCAGGCGGGGGCCTCGGGACACCGGGGAGCTGTTTTTT
CDR3: CARRGPRDTGELFF
D: NA
J: TRBJ2-2
size: once
length: 14
V: TRBV2

DNA: TGTGCCAGCAGTTACTCGCCCGGCAACTATGGCTACACCTTC
CDR3: CASSYSPGNYGYTF
D: NA
J: TRBJ1-2
size: NA
length: 14
V: TRBV6-5

DNA: TGTGCCAGTAGCCCTATAACGGGATCTTCGGCGCCCCAGCATTTT
CDR3: CASSPITGSSAPQHF
D: NA
J: TRBJ1-5
size: NA
length: 15
V: TRBV19

DNA: TGTGCCACCAGCAGAGCCCGGGGGCCCTACAATGAGCAGTTCTTC
CDR3: CATSRARGPYNEQFF
D: NA
J: TRBJ2-1
size: NA
length: 15
V: TRBV15

DNA: TGCGCCAGCAGCCTGACAGACTCGGGCGAGCAGTACTTC
CDR3: CASSLTDSGEQYF
D: NA
J: TRBJ2-7
size: NA
length: 13
V: TRBV10-1

DNA: TGTGCCTGGAGTGTACGAGATCGACTAGCGGGGGGATTGGTTCTGTTCTTC
CDR3: CAWSVRDRLAGGLVLFF
D: TRBD2
J: TRBJ2-1
size: NA
length: 17
V: TRBV30

DNA: TGTGCCAGCAGCCTGGGACCCCGCGGGCGCACAGATACGCAGTATTTT
CDR3: CASSLGPRGRTDTQYF
D: NA
J: TRBJ2-3
size: NA
length: 16
V: TRBV7-9

DNA: TGCGCCAGCAGCCCGTGGGGGGCGGATTCACCCCTCCACTTT
CDR3: CASSPWGADSPLHF
D: NA
J: TRBJ1-6
size: NA
length: 14
V: TRBV5-1

DNA: TGTGCCAGCACAGGGGAGGAGAGCAATCAGCCCCAGCATTTT
CDR3: CASTGEESNQPQHF
D: NA
J: TRBJ1-5
size: NA
length: 14
V: TRBV28

DNA: TGTGCCAGCAGCGTAGATGGACTAGTCACAGATACGCAGTATTTT
CDR3: CASSVDGLVTDTQYF
D: TRBD2
J: TRBJ2-3
size: NA
length: 15
V: TRBV9

DNA: TGTGCCAGCAGTTCCTCAGGGGATACGCAGTATTTT
CDR3: CASSSSGDTQYF
D: NA
J: TRBJ2-3
size: NA
length: 12
V: TRBV28

DNA: TGTGCCAGCAGCGAGAGGGGAAGGGGGTACGAGCAGTACTTC
CDR3: CASSERGRGYEQYF
D: NA
J: TRBJ2-7
size: NA
length: 14
V: TRBV6-6

DNA: TGTGCCAGCAGCTCGACCCCGCGGCCCGAGCAGTACTTC
CDR3: CASSSTPRPEQYF
D: NA
J: TRBJ2-7
size: NA
length: 13
V: TRBV7-9

DNA: TGTGCCAGCGGATCAACAGGACCCTACAATGAGCAGTTCTTC
CDR3: CASGSTGPYNEQFF
D: NA
J: TRBJ2-1
size: once
length: 14
V: TRBV6-5